This TCR beta chain comes out of a study of blood T cell repertoires in COVID-19. Across the study: PBMCs, B-cell-depleted T cells, or T cells were the source of the cDNA or gDNA that made up the material.

This clone was picked up a small number of times. Clones were read by immunoSEQ multiplex PCR, and TCRdb kept only the in-frame ones, dropping some. The sample records more than 140,000 clones, about 80% being singletons. There are 14 residues in the CDR3. With 1 base removed from V and 9 bases from J, the gap between germline ends came to 13 bases. Germline V CDR1 and CDR2: SGHTA, FQGTGA. Sequencing input: peripheral blood. The V call is TRBV7-3, the J call TRBJ2-1, with D possibly TRBD1 on 6 matching bases. The sequence came from a human donor in a cohort sampled during active COVID-19. The CDR3 DNA reads TGTGCCAGCAGCTTAATGGGGGCTTTGAGTGAGCAGTTCTTC. Protein sequence: CASSLMGALSEQFF.